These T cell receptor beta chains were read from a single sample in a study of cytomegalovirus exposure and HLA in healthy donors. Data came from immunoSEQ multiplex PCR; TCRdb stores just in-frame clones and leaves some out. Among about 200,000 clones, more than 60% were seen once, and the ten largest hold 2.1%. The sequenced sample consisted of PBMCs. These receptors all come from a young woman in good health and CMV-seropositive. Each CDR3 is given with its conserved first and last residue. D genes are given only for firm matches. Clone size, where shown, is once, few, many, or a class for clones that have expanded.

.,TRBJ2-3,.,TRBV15,CATSRGTDYTDTQYF,TGTGCCACCAGCAGAGGGACAGATTACACAGATACGCAGTATTTT
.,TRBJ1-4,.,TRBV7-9,CASSPLQGPYEKLFF,TGTGCCAGCAGCCCATTACAGGGTCCCTATGAAAAACTGTTTTTT
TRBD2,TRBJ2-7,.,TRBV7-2,CASSTRTSASYEQYF,TGTGCCAGCAGTACCCGGACTAGCGCATCCTACGAGCAGTACTTC
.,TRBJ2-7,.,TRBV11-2,CASRHAGSSYEQYF,TGTGCCAGCAGACATGCCGGGAGCTCCTACGAGCAGTACTTC
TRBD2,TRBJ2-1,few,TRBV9,CASSPRGAGGPYEQFF,TGTGCCAGCAGCCCCCGGGGGGCGGGAGGGCCGTATGAGCAGTTCTTC
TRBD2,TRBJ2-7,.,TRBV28,CASSLPGTSGVTYEQYF,TGTGCCAGCAGTCTACCAGGGACTAGCGGGGTCACCTACGAGCAGTACTTC
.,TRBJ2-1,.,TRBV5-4,CASSVRDNYNEQFF,TGTGCCAGCAGCGTCCGGGACAACTACAATGAGCAGTTCTTC
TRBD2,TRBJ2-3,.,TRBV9,CASSPPPGGTDTQYF,TGTGCCAGCAGCCCACCCCCCGGGGGGACAGATACGCAGTATTTT
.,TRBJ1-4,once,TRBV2,CASSDRINEKLFF,TGTGCCAGCAGTGACAGGATAAATGAAAAACTGTTTTTT
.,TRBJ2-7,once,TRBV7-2,CATRSLYEQYF,TGTGCCACTAGGTCTCTTTACGAGCAGTACTTC